This T cell receptor beta chain was captured in a study of multiple sclerosis patients with progressive multifocal leukoencephalopathy. TCRdb's table, derived via immunoSEQ multiplex PCR, lists solely in-frame clones and lacks some. Counted here are about 30,000 clones, around 89% occurring once; the ten biggest clones make up roughly 1.3%. This sample's time point: about a year of natalizumab therapy. V was shortened by 5 bases and J by 6 bases, with 4 bases between the two germline ends. The germline V gene encodes CDR1 MNHEY and CDR2 SVGAGI. The CDR3 covers 10 residues. The receptor's source is a human donor with multiple sclerosis. The sample was PBMCs, taken from a patient treated with natalizumab. The chain joins TRBV6-5 to TRBJ2-5; D is unresolved. CDR3 nucleotide sequence: TGTGCCAGCAGTGCACAGACCCAGTACTTC. Its protein product is CASSAQTQYF.